These T cell receptor beta chains were read from a single sample in a study of OX40 agonist ivuxolimab in advanced cancers. Method: immunoSEQ multiplex PCR; TCRdb's copy keeps in-frame clones and lacks some. The sample consists of approximately 75,000 clones, 70% to 90% of them appearing once. The starting material was CD4+ or CD8+ T cells sorted from blood, obtained in a trial of the OX40 agonist ivuxolimab. Receptor source: an adult with an advanced solid tumor such as melanoma, head and neck, liver or kidney cancer. The CDR3 runs from the conserved cysteine through the conserved F or W. Fields, in order: CDR3 DNA, CDR3 protein, D gene, J gene, V gene, clone size. A D gene is named only where the DNA matches it firmly. Size is omitted from some rows. Given values are once, few, many or a class for expanded clones.

cdr3_nt: TGTGCCAGTAGCCCTACCCAGGGGATAGGATACGAGCAGTACTTC
cdr3_aa: CASSPTQGIGYEQYF
d_call: NA
j_call: TRBJ2-7
v_call: TRBV19
clone_size: few

cdr3_nt: TGTGCCAGCAGCTTAGATTGGTCGACCAGGGATTCACCCCTCCACTTT
cdr3_aa: CASSLDWSTRDSPLHF
d_call: NA
j_call: TRBJ1-6
v_call: TRBV7-2
clone_size: NA

cdr3_nt: TGTGCCAGCAGCTTAGGAGGACTTCCACCCCTCCACTTT
cdr3_aa: CASSLGGLPPLHF
d_call: NA
j_call: TRBJ1-6
v_call: TRBV11-2
clone_size: NA

cdr3_nt: TGCGCCAGCAGCCGAATGGAGAACACTGAAGCTTTCTTT
cdr3_aa: CASSRMENTEAFF
d_call: NA
j_call: TRBJ1-1
v_call: TRBV5-1
clone_size: NA

cdr3_nt: TGTGCCAGCAAAGGGACAGGGGGCCTCCAGGGGCCCCAGCATTTT
cdr3_aa: CASKGTGGLQGPQHF
d_call: TRBD1
j_call: TRBJ1-5
v_call: TRBV2
clone_size: NA

cdr3_nt: TGCGCCAGCAGTGAGAAACGTCGGACAGGCGCTCAGCCCCAGCATTTT
cdr3_aa: CASSEKRRTGAQPQHF
d_call: TRBD1
j_call: TRBJ1-5
v_call: TRBV10-1
clone_size: NA

cdr3_nt: TGTGCCAGCAGCCCAGGGGGCGCGAGGGGGTCACCCCTCCACTTT
cdr3_aa: CASSPGGARGSPLHF
d_call: TRBD1
j_call: TRBJ1-6
v_call: TRBV13
clone_size: few

cdr3_nt: TGTGCCAGCTCACCACGGGCGGTTAGGGATACGCAGTATTTT
cdr3_aa: CASSPRAVRDTQYF
d_call: NA
j_call: TRBJ2-3
v_call: TRBV18
clone_size: NA

cdr3_nt: TGCGCCAGCAGCTCCGGAGACATGTACTGGGCCAACGTCCTGACTTTC
cdr3_aa: CASSSGDMYWANVLTF
d_call: NA
j_call: TRBJ2-6
v_call: TRBV5-1
clone_size: NA

cdr3_nt: TGTGCCAGCAGCCTTTCAGGCAACACTGAAGCTTTCTTT
cdr3_aa: CASSLSGNTEAFF
d_call: NA
j_call: TRBJ1-1
v_call: TRBV9
clone_size: many

cdr3_nt: TGCGCCAGCAGCATAGGGGGCGGGGAGACCCAGTACTTC
cdr3_aa: CASSIGGGETQYF
d_call: TRBD1
j_call: TRBJ2-5
v_call: TRBV5-1
clone_size: NA

cdr3_nt: TGCGCCAGCAGCCAAGATAGCCTAGCGGGAAACAATGAGCAGTTCTTC
cdr3_aa: CASSQDSLAGNNEQFF
d_call: TRBD2
j_call: TRBJ2-1
v_call: TRBV4-1
clone_size: NA

cdr3_nt: TGTGCCAGCAGCCCTAGCGGGGGACACACTAGCACAGATACGCAGTATTTT
cdr3_aa: CASSPSGGHTSTDTQYF
d_call: TRBD2
j_call: TRBJ2-3
v_call: TRBV7-2
clone_size: NA

cdr3_nt: TGTGCCAGCAGCTTAGTGCCAGGGTTGGCCACTGAAGCTTTCTTT
cdr3_aa: CASSLVPGLATEAFF
d_call: NA
j_call: TRBJ1-1
v_call: TRBV7-6
clone_size: once

cdr3_nt: TGTGCCAGCAGCTCCACCCAACCTGGGGCCAAAAACATTCAGTACTTC
cdr3_aa: CASSSTQPGAKNIQYF
d_call: NA
j_call: TRBJ2-4
v_call: TRBV21-1
clone_size: NA

cdr3_nt: TGCAGCGTTGCACCCGACAGAGGCTACGAGCAGTACTTC
cdr3_aa: CSVAPDRGYEQYF
d_call: NA
j_call: TRBJ2-7
v_call: TRBV29-1
clone_size: NA

cdr3_nt: TGTGCCAGTAGTAGGACAGGGGGGAACACCGGGGAGCTGTTTTTT
cdr3_aa: CASSRTGGNTGELFF
d_call: TRBD1
j_call: TRBJ2-2
v_call: TRBV19
clone_size: few

cdr3_nt: TGTGCCACCAGCAGTAACAGGAACTACAATGAGCAGTTCTTC
cdr3_aa: CATSSNRNYNEQFF
d_call: NA
j_call: TRBJ2-1
v_call: TRBV15
clone_size: NA

cdr3_nt: TGTGCCAGCAGTTACTCCCGGCTTCAAAAGAATTCACCCCTCCACTTT
cdr3_aa: CASSYSRLQKNSPLHF
d_call: NA
j_call: TRBJ1-6
v_call: TRBV6-6
clone_size: NA

cdr3_nt: TGTGCCAGCCGGGGAAATGGAGAGACCCAGTACTTC
cdr3_aa: CASRGNGETQYF
d_call: NA
j_call: TRBJ2-5
v_call: TRBV28
clone_size: NA

cdr3_nt: TGTGCCAGCTCACCTTTCGGGGAGGGCTACACCTTC
cdr3_aa: CASSPFGEGYTF
d_call: NA
j_call: TRBJ1-2
v_call: TRBV18
clone_size: NA

cdr3_nt: TGTGCCAGCAGTTTAAGGGAATGCGGAAACACCATATATTTT
cdr3_aa: CASSLRECGNTIYF
d_call: NA
j_call: TRBJ1-3
v_call: TRBV27
clone_size: NA

cdr3_nt: TGTGCCAGCAGTGAAACATACACTGAAGCTTTCTTT
cdr3_aa: CASSETYTEAFF
d_call: NA
j_call: TRBJ1-1
v_call: TRBV6-1
clone_size: NA

cdr3_nt: TGTGCCAGCAGCTCAGCGGACAGGGGGCGGTACGAGCAGTACTTC
cdr3_aa: CASSSADRGRYEQYF
d_call: TRBD1
j_call: TRBJ2-7
v_call: TRBV5-4
clone_size: NA

cdr3_nt: TGTGCCAGCAGCTTATTGGCAGGGAGCACCTACAATGAGCAGTTCTTC
cdr3_aa: CASSLLAGSTYNEQFF
d_call: NA
j_call: TRBJ2-1
v_call: TRBV11-2
clone_size: NA

cdr3_nt: TGTGCCAGTAGTATTCCAAGCTTGAACACCGGGGAGCTGTTTTTT
cdr3_aa: CASSIPSLNTGELFF
d_call: NA
j_call: TRBJ2-2
v_call: TRBV19
clone_size: NA

cdr3_nt: TGTGCCAGCAGCGATACGGGAGAAACAGATACGCAGTATTTT
cdr3_aa: CASSDTGETDTQYF
d_call: NA
j_call: TRBJ2-3
v_call: TRBV4-2
clone_size: once

cdr3_nt: TGTGCCAGCAGCTTAGGTCCCGGGAACATTCAGTACTTC
cdr3_aa: CASSLGPGNIQYF
d_call: NA
j_call: TRBJ2-4
v_call: TRBV7-9
clone_size: NA

cdr3_nt: TGTGCCAGCAGCTTAGTTTGGGACAGGGTTAACACTGAAGCTTTCTTT
cdr3_aa: CASSLVWDRVNTEAFF
d_call: TRBD1
j_call: TRBJ1-1
v_call: TRBV7-9
clone_size: few

cdr3_nt: TGTGCCACCAGCAGATTCAACACCCGGGGGGACAATGAGCAGTTCTTC
cdr3_aa: CATSRFNTRGDNEQFF
d_call: TRBD2
j_call: TRBJ2-1
v_call: TRBV15
clone_size: few

cdr3_nt: TGCGCCAGCAGCCAAGACGGGGGAGCAACTACTAATGAAAAACTGTTTTTT
cdr3_aa: CASSQDGGATTNEKLFF
d_call: NA
j_call: TRBJ1-4
v_call: TRBV4-3
clone_size: NA

cdr3_nt: TGTGCCAGCTCACTCAACGAAGAAGCTTTCTTT
cdr3_aa: CASSLNEEAFF
d_call: NA
j_call: TRBJ1-1
v_call: TRBV18
clone_size: NA

cdr3_nt: TGTGCCAGCTCCTCCCGGGACAGGGGCTACAATGAGCAGTTCTTC
cdr3_aa: CASSSRDRGYNEQFF
d_call: TRBD1
j_call: TRBJ2-1
v_call: TRBV11-3
clone_size: NA

cdr3_nt: TGTGCCAGCAGCCCCCGAGGGAGACTCGGGGAGCTGTTTTTT
cdr3_aa: CASSPRGRLGELFF
d_call: NA
j_call: TRBJ2-2
v_call: TRBV7-8
clone_size: NA